This passage covers 4 T cell receptor beta chains from one sample sequenced in a study of cytomegalovirus exposure and HLA in healthy donors. Primers for the PCR totalled 60 Vbeta and 13 Jbeta. Produced via immunoSEQ multiplex PCR; TCRdb's table is partial and in-frame only. Of 210,000 or so clones listed, around 76% are singletons. The source material was PBMCs. The source is a man younger than 35 in good health and CMV-seronegative.

V and J are TRBV27 and TRBJ2-3; TRBD2 matches 15 bases. V trimming: 3 bases; J trimming: 2 bases; junction bases outside the gene matches: 15. The CDR3 consists of 21 residues. Germline V gene data show CDR1 as MNHEY and CDR2 as SMNVEV (reference sequence). CDR3 protein: CASSFLPGLAGGVPSTDTQYF. CDR3 nucleotides: TGTGCCAGCAGTTTCCTCCCGGGACTAGCGGGAGGAGTACCGTCCACAGATACGCAGTATTTT.

CDR3: CASSPGGSEETQYF. The CDR3 nucleotides are TGTGCCAGCAGCCCCGGGGGGAGTGAGGAGACCCAGTACTTC. The chain links TRBV11-3 to TRBJ2-5; 7 nucleotides match TRBD2. J gave up 5 bases and V 5 bases, and 8 bases lay outside the gene matches. The CDR3 covers 14 residues. Germline V gives CDR1 SGHNT, CDR2 YENEEA.

This chain connects TRBV2 to TRBJ1-2; possible D gene TRBD1, 5 bases. From germline, CDR1 is SNHLY and CDR2 FYNNEI. V was pared by 1 base and J by 2 bases, with 8 bases between. The CDR3 is made up of 14 amino acids. The CDR3 DNA follows: TGTGCCAGCAGTGAAGTTCAGGGAAACTATGGCTACACCTTC. Residues: CASSEVQGNYGYTF.

V and J are TRBV7-3 and TRBJ2-7, with TRBD2 identical over 9 bases. Per germline, CDR1 SGHTA and CDR2 FQGTGA. This CDR3 spans 14 amino acids. The ends lost 5 bases at V and 5 bases at J; junction bases unmatched: 7. The DNA for the CDR3 is TGTGCCAGCAGCCCATCCGGGACTAGCCACGAGCAGTACTTC. This sequence encodes CASSPSGTSHEQYF.